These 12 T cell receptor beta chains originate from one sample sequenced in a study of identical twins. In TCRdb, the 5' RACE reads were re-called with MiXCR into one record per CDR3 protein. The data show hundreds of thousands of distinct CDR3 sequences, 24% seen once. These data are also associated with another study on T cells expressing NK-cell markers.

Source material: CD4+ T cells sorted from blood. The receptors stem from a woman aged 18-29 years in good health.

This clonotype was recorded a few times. CDR3 in amino acids: CASSSTLGGGSLYNEQFF. CDR3 DNA: TGTGCCAGCAGTTCTACCTTAGGGGGCGGGAGCCTGTACAATGAGCAGTTCTTC. The V gene is TRBV6-2 or TRBV6-3, the J gene TRBJ2-1; the D call may be TRBD1 or TRBD2 (7 bases each). The V end was cut by 4 bases, the J end by 4 bases, with 23 bases between. Germline V gene sequence: CDR1 MNHEY, CDR2 SVGEGT. The CDR3 contains 18 residues.

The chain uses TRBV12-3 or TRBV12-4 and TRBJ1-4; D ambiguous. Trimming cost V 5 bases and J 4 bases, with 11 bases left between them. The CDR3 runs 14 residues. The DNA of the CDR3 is TGTGCCAGCAGTCCAGGTCTGCATAATGAAAAACTGTTTTTT. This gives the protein CASSPGLHNEKLFF.

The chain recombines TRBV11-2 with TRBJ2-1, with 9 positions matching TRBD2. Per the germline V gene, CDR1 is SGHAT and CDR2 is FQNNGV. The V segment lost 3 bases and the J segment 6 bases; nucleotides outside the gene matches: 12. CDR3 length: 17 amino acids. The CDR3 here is CASSFMFPRGGLNEQFF. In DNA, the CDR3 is TGTGCCAGCAGCTTCATGTTCCCGCGGGGGGGCCTCAATGAGCAGTTCTTC.

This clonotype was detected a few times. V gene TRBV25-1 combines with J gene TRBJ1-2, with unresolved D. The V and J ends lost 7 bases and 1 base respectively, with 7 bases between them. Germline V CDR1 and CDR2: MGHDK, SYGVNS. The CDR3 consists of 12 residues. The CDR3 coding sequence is TGTGCCAGCACGGGATTTAACTATGGCTACACCTTC. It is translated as CASTGFNYGYTF.

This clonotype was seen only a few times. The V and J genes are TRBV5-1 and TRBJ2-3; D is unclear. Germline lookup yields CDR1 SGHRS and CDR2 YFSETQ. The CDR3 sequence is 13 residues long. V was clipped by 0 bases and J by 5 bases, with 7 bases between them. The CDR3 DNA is TGCGCCAGCAGCTTGGGGTCAGAAGATACGCAGTATTTT. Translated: CASSLGSEDTQYF.

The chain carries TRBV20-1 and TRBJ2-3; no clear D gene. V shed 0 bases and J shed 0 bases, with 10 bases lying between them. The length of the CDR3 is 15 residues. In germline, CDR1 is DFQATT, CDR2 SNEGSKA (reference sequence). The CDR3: CSARDPKGSTDTQYF. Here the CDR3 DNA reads TGCAGTGCTAGAGATCCGAAGGGCAGCACAGATACGCAGTATTTT.

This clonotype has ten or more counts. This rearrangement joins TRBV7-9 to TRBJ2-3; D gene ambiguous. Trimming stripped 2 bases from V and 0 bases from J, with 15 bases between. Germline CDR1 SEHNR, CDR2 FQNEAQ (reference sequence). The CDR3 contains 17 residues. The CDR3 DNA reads TGTGCCAGCAGCTTAATGCCCACAACTCGTAGCACAGATACGCAGTATTTT. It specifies CASSLMPTTRSTDTQYF.

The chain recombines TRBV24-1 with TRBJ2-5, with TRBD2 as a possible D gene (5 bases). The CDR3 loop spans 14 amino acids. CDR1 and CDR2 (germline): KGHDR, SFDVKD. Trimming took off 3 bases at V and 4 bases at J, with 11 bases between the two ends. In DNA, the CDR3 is TGTGCCACCAGTGATACCCTAGCAGGAGAGACCCAGTACTTC. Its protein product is CATSDTLAGETQYF.

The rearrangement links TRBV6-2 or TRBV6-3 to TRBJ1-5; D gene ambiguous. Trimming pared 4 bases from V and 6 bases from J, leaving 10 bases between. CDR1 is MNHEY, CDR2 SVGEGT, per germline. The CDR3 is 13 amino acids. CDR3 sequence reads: CASSFRSSQPQHF. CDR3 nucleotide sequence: TGTGCCAGCAGTTTCCGCTCGAGTCAGCCCCAGCATTTT.

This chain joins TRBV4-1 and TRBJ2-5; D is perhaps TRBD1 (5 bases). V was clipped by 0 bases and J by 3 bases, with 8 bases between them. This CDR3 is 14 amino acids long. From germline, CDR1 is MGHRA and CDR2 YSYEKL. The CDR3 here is CASSQEGPEETQYF. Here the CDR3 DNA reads TGCGCCAGCAGCCAAGAGGGGCCAGAAGAGACCCAGTACTTC.

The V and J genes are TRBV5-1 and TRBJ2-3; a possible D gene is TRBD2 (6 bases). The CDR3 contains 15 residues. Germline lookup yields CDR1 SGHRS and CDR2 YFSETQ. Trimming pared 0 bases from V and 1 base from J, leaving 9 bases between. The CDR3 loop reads CASSLGVAGTDTQYF. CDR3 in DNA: TGCGCCAGCAGCTTGGGGGTAGCGGGCACAGATACGCAGTATTTT.

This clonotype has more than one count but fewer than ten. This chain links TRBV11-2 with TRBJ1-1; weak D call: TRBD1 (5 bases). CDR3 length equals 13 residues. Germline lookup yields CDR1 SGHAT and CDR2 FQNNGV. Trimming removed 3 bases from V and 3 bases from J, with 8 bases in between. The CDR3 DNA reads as TGTGCCAGCAGCTTGAGACAGCACACTGAAGCTTTCTTT. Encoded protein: CASSLRQHTEAFF.